Following are 32 T cell receptor beta chains from one sample sequenced in a study of regulatory T cells in long-lasting Graves disease (dated by TCRdb to about 2021). The time point label of this sample denotes: persistent/refractory GD, antithyroid drugs over 5 years with positive TRAb. For both TCR sequencing and RNA sequencing, RNA was extracted from PBMCs in TRIzol. Receptor amplification or capture employed multiplex PCR. The instrument given in TCRdb is Illumina HiSeq 4000. To build TCR beta libraries, CDR3 regions were amplified by Arm-PCR using iRepertoire HTBI primers. Through fastp at Q25 and MiXCR, TCRdb rebuilt clones from the public reads, retaining in-frame beta chains. Each CDR3 protein gets just one entry, which takes the most common genes and DNA from the rows behind it. The sample table holds about 660,000 distinct CDR3 sequences, of which 25% to 35% were seen once. The ten largest clones capture around 42% of the sample.

The specimen comprised peripheral blood mononuclear cells (PBMCs), sampled when the disease was refractory, from a patient treated with antithyroid drugs. The source of these receptors is a female donor with Graves disease.

Comments on this clonotype: This clone may be a read error of a much larger clone one base away. In DNA form, the CDR3 reads TGTGCCAGCAGTTTGGGGAGCACCGGGGAGCTGTTTTTT. Its protein is CASSLGSTGELFF. This rearrangement joins TRBV12-3 or TRBV12-4 to TRBJ2-2, with a tentative D call TRBD2 (5 bases). The V and J ends lost 3 bases and 4 bases respectively, with 6 bases between them. The CDR3 has 13 amino acids.

The gene calls are TRBV7-9 and TRBJ2-1; weak D call: TRBD2 (6 bases). V was pared by 6 bases and J by 5 bases, with 14 bases between. CDR3 length: 14 residues. CDR1 SEHNR and CDR2 FQNEAQ come from the germline V gene (reference sequence). The CDR3 loop reads CASSSGAPHNEQFF. The CDR3 DNA reads as TGTGCCAGCAGTTCGGGAGCCCCCCACAATGAGCAGTTCTTC.

This clonotype was observed a handful of times. The chain joins TRBV20-1 to TRBJ1-5, with D unclear. The CDR3 sequence is 14 residues long. Germline CDR1 reads DFQATT; CDR2 reads SNEGSKA (reference sequence). Trimming stripped 6 bases from V and 2 bases from J, with 14 bases between. The CDR3 is CSAHPWACNQPQHF. CDR3 DNA sequence: TGCAGTGCCCACCCGTGGGCCTGCAATCAGCCCCAGCATTTT.

The genes are TRBV18 and TRBJ2-7; the match to TRBD1 covers 8 bases. Germline values: CDR1 KGHSH, CDR2 LQKENI. This CDR3 contains 12 residues. The J segment lost 5 bases and the V segment lost 8 bases, leaving 5 bases of the junction unmatched. In nucleotides, the CDR3 is TGTGCCAGCAGTCGGACAGGGAACGAGCAGTACTTC. Amino acid sequence: CASSRTGNEQYF.

This clonotype was found a few times. The chain has TRBV19 and TRBJ1-4; TRBD1 is a possible D gene (5 bases). Looked up from germline, CDR1 is LNHDA and CDR2 is SQIVND (reference sequence). The V and J ends lost 3 bases and 8 bases respectively, with 19 bases between them. CDR3 size: 16 residues. CDR3 amino acids: CASSIGRVHNDEKLFF. As DNA, the CDR3 is TGTGCCAGTAGTATCGGCAGGGTACACAATGACGAAAAACTGTTTTTT.

In DNA, the CDR3 is TGTGCCAGCAGACTAGCGGCCAGGCGGGGTGAAGAGACCCAGTACTTC. The encoded protein is CASRLAARRGEETQYF. The chain joins TRBV6-1 to TRBJ2-5, with TRBD2 matching 8 bases. The CDR3 spans 16 residues. Trimming at V came to 6 bases and at J to 3 bases, leaving 12 bases not matched to a gene. Germline-derived CDR1 and CDR2 are MNHNS and SASEGT.

This clonotype was picked up many times. The gene calls are TRBV28 and TRBJ1-2; D is possibly TRBD1 (5 bases). Trimming stripped 3 bases from V and 0 bases from J, with 11 bases between. Germline CDR1 is MDHEN and CDR2 is SYDVKM. CDR3 length equals 15 residues. Written as DNA, the CDR3 is TGTGCCAGCAGTTTGGGGGGGTTAACTAACTATGGCTACACCTTC. It specifies CASSLGGLTNYGYTF.

This clonotype was seen ten or more times. The chain is built from TRBV10-3 and TRBJ1-5; no definite D call. This CDR3 contains 13 residues. The germline V and J ends were trimmed by 10 bases and 2 bases, with 12 bases remaining between them. Germline V gene lookup returns CDR1 ENHRY and CDR2 SYGVKD. DNA of the CDR3: TGTGCCACCGGGGTGGCGGGCAATCAGCCCCAGCATTTT. Its translation: CATGVAGNQPQHF.

CDR3 loop: CASSPAGTGIGNTIYF. The CDR3 DNA reads TGTGCCAGCAGCCCAGCCGGGACAGGGATCGGAAACACCATATATTTT. This sequence joins TRBV3-1 and TRBJ1-3; 9 bases are a match to TRBD1. Losses at the gene ends were 4 bases for V and 4 bases for J; bases not matched to a gene: 8. CDR1 is LGHDT, CDR2 YNNKEL, per germline (reference sequence). The CDR3 runs 16 residues. The full variable domain, in which reference TRBV3-1 and TRBJ1-3 provide the parts outside the CDR3, is DTAVSQTPKYLVTQMGNDKSIKCEQNLGHDTMYWYKQDSKKFLKIMFSYNNKELIINETVPNRFSPKSPDKAHLNLHINSLELGDSAVYFCASSPAGTGIGNTIYFGEGSWLTVV.

This clonotype has only a few counts. The V call is TRBV12-3 or TRBV12-4, the J call TRBJ2-2; D is undetermined. The CDR3 extends over 14 amino acids. Trimming took 1 base from V and 8 from J, leaving 11 bases between them. The CDR3 coding sequence is TGTGCCAGCAGTTTAGTTCGGGTGGTGGGGGAGCTGTTTTTT. This encodes CASSLVRVVGELFF.

The chain uses TRBV7-3 and TRBJ2-7; possibly TRBD1 or TRBD2 for D (5 bases each). V lost 4 bases and J 6 bases, leaving 13 bases between the germline ends. Germline CDR1 SGHTA, CDR2 FQGTGA. The length of the CDR3 is 13 residues. CDR3 DNA: TGTGCCAGCAGCTACAGGCCAGGGAGCGAGCAGTACTTC. Amino acid sequence: CASSYRPGSEQYF.

This chain joins TRBV15 and TRBJ1-5; 7 bases align to TRBD1. V lost 4 bases and J lost 3; bases outside the gene matches: 6. CDR3 length: 15 residues. Germline CDR1 and CDR2: LNHNV and YYDKDF (reference sequence). The CDR3 spells CATSTPGQYNQPQHF. CDR3 nucleotide sequence: TGTGCCACCAGCACGCCGGGACAGTACAATCAGCCCCAGCATTTT.

The gene calls are TRBV5-1 and TRBJ1-1; a weak D match, TRBD1 (6 bases). The V end lost 4 bases, the J end lost 0 bases, and 16 bases lay between the germline ends. Germline values: CDR1 SGHRS, CDR2 YFSETQ. The CDR3 length is 16 residues. In DNA, the CDR3 is TGCGCCAGCAGCGTAAACCGACAGGAACTGAACACTGAAGCTTTCTTT. Its protein is CASSVNRQELNTEAFF.

The chain recombines TRBV19 with TRBJ1-1; D is unresolved. V was pared by 10 bases and J by 10 bases, with 16 bases between. The germline V gene has CDR1 LNHDA and CDR2 SQIVND (reference sequence). There are 11 residues in the CDR3. The CDR3 DNA sequence: TGTGCCACAGCTACGGGTTCGGTAGCTTTCTTT. Residues: CATATGSVAFF.

This clonotype appeared a few times. The rearrangement uses TRBV6-1 and TRBJ2-1; D tentatively reads TRBD1 or TRBD2 (5 bases each). Germline CDR1 is MNHNS and CDR2 is SASEGT. This CDR3 has 16 amino acids. Trimming stripped 4 bases from V and 0 bases from J, with 13 bases between. The chain's CDR3 is CASSGWAGSSYNEQFF. DNA of the CDR3: TGTGCCAGCAGTGGGTGGGCAGGGAGCTCCTACAATGAGCAGTTCTTC.

This clonotype was seen more than once but under ten times. The V gene is TRBV27, the J gene TRBJ2-7, with a possible D match to TRBD1 (5 bases). Germline V gene sequence: CDR1 MNHEY, CDR2 SMNVEV (reference sequence). The ends were cut back, 0 bases at V and 1 base at J, with 10 bases in the middle. The CDR3 is 15 amino acids. CDR3 sequence: CASSLSETASYEQYF. For the CDR3, the DNA is TGTGCCAGCAGTTTATCGGAGACAGCTTCCTACGAGCAGTACTTC.

The gene calls are TRBV27 and TRBJ2-2, with TRBD1 identical over 9 bases. J lost 8 bases, V lost 6 bases, and 4 bases had no gene match. Germline V gene sequence: CDR1 MNHEY, CDR2 SMNVEV (reference sequence). The CDR3 runs to 13 residues. The CDR3 coding sequence is TGTGCCAGCAGGCTACAGGGGGCGGGGGAGCTGTTTTTT. This sequence encodes CASRLQGAGELFF.

This clonotype appeared many times. The chain links TRBV28 to TRBJ2-7, with 8 positions matching TRBD1. Germline V gene data show CDR1 as MDHEN and CDR2 as SYDVKM. The CDR3 is 15 residues long. Trimming took 6 bases from V and 5 from J; bases not matched to a gene: 12. The DNA of the CDR3 is TGTGCCAGCAGCCTAATACAGGGACAGGCGGACGAGCAGTACTTC. This translates into CASSLIQGQADEQYF.

The rearrangement joins TRBV20-1 to TRBJ2-2, with D perhaps matching TRBD1 (5 bases). The CDR3 runs 13 residues. Germline lookup yields CDR1 DFQATT and CDR2 SNEGSKA (reference sequence). The CDR3 nucleotides read TGCAAATCTCGACAGTCGAACACCGGGGAGCTGTTTTTT. This sequence encodes CKSRQSNTGELFF.

The chain has TRBV20-1 and TRBJ2-1; 7 positions match TRBD2. CDR3 length equals 17 residues. Germline values: CDR1 DFQATT, CDR2 SNEGSKA (reference sequence). V lost 3 bases, J lost 4 bases, and 15 bases stayed unmatched. The CDR3 DNA sequence: TGCAGTGCTAGGGACCTGTCGGGGGGAGGACTATACAATGAGCAGTTCTTC. This gives the protein CSARDLSGGGLYNEQFF.

In its sample, this clonotype was seen many times. This sequence joins TRBV20-1 and TRBJ2-7; the D is unclear. V lost 5 bases and J 4 bases, leaving 9 bases between the germline ends. This CDR3 comprises 11 residues. Germline V gene lookup returns CDR1 DFQATT and CDR2 SNEGSKA (reference sequence). CDR3 in amino acids: CSAGVGYEQYF. CDR3 sequence (DNA): TGCAGTGCTGGGGTGGGGTACGAGCAGTACTTC.

This clonotype was observed a few times. V is TRBV9 and J is TRBJ2-7; D unclear. The V end lost 0 bases, the J end lost 4 bases, and 8 bases lay between the germline ends. This CDR3 has 13 residues. Germline V gives CDR1 SGDLS, CDR2 YYNGEE. Here the CDR3 DNA reads TGTGCCAGCAGCGTAGGCCCAACTTACGAGCAGTACTTC. Its translation is CASSVGPTYEQYF.

The chain uses TRBV16 and TRBJ1-5; 7 nucleotides line up with TRBD1. The CDR3 is made up of 14 amino acids. V lost 1 base and J lost 4; bases outside the gene matches: 1. The germline V gene has CDR1 KGHSY and CDR2 FQNENV. The CDR3 reads CASSQWGQNQPQHF. DNA for the CDR3: TGTGCCAGCAGCCAATGGGGACAGAATCAGCCCCAGCATTTT.

The chain recombines TRBV29-1 with TRBJ1-1, with 10 bases matching TRBD1. Trimming removed 4 bases from V and 0 bases from J; junction bases left unmatched: 5. The CDR3 covers 15 residues. CDR1 is SQVTM and CDR2 is ANQGSEA in the germline V gene. DNA for the CDR3: TGCAGCGTTGCGGGACAGGGGCGTCTGAACACTGAAGCTTTCTTT. Its protein product is CSVAGQGRLNTEAFF.

This clonotype was recorded at least ten times. CDR3 residues: CASNAWTENYGYTF. CDR3 sequence (DNA): TGTGCCAGCAACGCCTGGACCGAAAACTATGGCTACACCTTC. The genes are TRBV28 and TRBJ1-2; no reliable D call. The CDR3 contains 14 residues. Germline values: CDR1 MDHEN, CDR2 SYDVKM. V lost 7 bases and J 2 bases, leaving 14 bases between the germline ends.

The chain employs TRBV20-1 and TRBJ1-6; D is undetermined. The V end was cut by 3 bases, the J end by 5 bases, with 11 bases between. The CDR3 runs 14 residues. Germline CDR1 is DFQATT and CDR2 is SNEGSKA (reference sequence). CDR3 nucleotides: TGCAGTGCTAGCCCGACATTGAATAATTCACCCCTCCACTTT. Translating it yields CSASPTLNNSPLHF.

V usage is TRBV30 and J usage is TRBJ2-6, with D perhaps TRBD2 (5 bases). Germline values: CDR1 GTSNPN, CDR2 SVGIG (reference sequence). The CDR3 runs to 16 residues. The ends were cut back, 4 bases at V and 1 base at J, with 14 bases in the middle. The chain's CDR3 is CAWNPGFMSGANVLTF. CDR3 DNA: TGTGCCTGGAATCCGGGGTTTATGTCTGGGGCCAACGTCCTGACTTTC.

This clonotype was seen a few times. The V gene is TRBV18, the J gene TRBJ2-1; D may be TRBD1 or TRBD2 (5 bases each). The CDR3 spans 14 residues. Germline-derived CDR1 and CDR2 are KGHSH and LQKENI. V lost 3 bases and J 2 bases, leaving 8 bases between the germline ends. The CDR3 nucleotides read TGTGCCAGCTCACCGGGGCGGGCCTACAATGAGCAGTTCTTC. Amino acids: CASSPGRAYNEQFF.

This clonotype has more than one count but fewer than ten. The rearrangement joins TRBV3-1 to TRBJ2-5; 7 bases are a match to TRBD2. In germline, CDR1 is LGHDT, CDR2 YNNKEL (reference sequence). The CDR3 length is 15 residues. Trimming at V came to 4 bases and at J to 2 bases, leaving 7 bases not matched to a gene. The CDR3 region has the DNA TGTGCCAGCAGCCCCCCTTGGGAGGGGCAAGAGACCCAGTACTTC. This translates into CASSPPWEGQETQYF.

This clonotype was seen more than once but under ten times. The V gene is TRBV6-1, the J gene TRBJ1-5; 8 nucleotides match TRBD1. The CDR3 spans 15 residues. Germline loops: CDR1 MNHNS, CDR2 SASEGT. V lost 6 bases to trimming and J lost 7 bases; unmatched junction nucleotides: 11. CDR3 protein: CASRNGQGVNQPQHF. DNA for the CDR3: TGTGCCAGCAGGAACGGACAGGGAGTTAACCAGCCCCAGCATTTT.

This clonotype turned up a few times. The rearrangement joins TRBV11-2 to TRBJ2-4, with D perhaps matching TRBD1 (6 bases). The CDR3 loop spans 19 amino acids. Germline loops: CDR1 SGHAT, CDR2 FQNNGV. V dropped 1 base and J dropped 0 bases, with 19 bases sitting between them. CDR3 coding DNA: TGTGCCAGCAGCTTAGTGAGGTCATGGGGGCCTGGAGCCAAAAACATTCAGTACTTC. It yields the protein CASSLVRSWGPGAKNIQYF.

This clonotype was seen only a few times. This rearrangement joins TRBV9 to TRBJ1-2; 7 bases align to TRBD1. CDR1 is SGDLS, CDR2 YYNGEE, per germline. V shed 0 bases, J shed 4 bases, and the junction held 6 bases outside the gene matches. The CDR3 is 15 residues long. In DNA form, the CDR3 reads TGTGCCAGCAGCGTAGTCCCAGGGGGAGGCTATGGCTACACCTTC. Translated: CASSVVPGGGYGYTF.